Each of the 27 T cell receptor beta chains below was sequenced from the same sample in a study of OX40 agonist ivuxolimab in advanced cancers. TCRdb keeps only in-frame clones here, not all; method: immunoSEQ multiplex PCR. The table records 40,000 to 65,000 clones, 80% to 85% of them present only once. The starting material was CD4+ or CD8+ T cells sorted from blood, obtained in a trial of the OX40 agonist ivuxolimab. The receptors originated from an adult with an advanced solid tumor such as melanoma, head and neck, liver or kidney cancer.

The CDR3 DNA sequence: TGTGCCAGCAGCCAAGACGTTACGGCCAGCTCTGGAAACACCATATATTTT. Encoded protein: CASSQDVTASSGNTIYF. J is TRBJ1-3 and V is TRBV4-2; D is undetermined. Per germline, CDR1 LGHNA and CDR2 YNFKEQ. Deletions cut 0 bases from V and 0 bases from J, with 12 bases between. The CDR3 is made up of 17 amino acids.

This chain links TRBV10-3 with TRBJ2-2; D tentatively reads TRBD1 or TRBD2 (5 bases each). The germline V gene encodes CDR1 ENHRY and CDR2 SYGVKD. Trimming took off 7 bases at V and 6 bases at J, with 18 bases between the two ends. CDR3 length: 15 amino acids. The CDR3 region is CAIKSGAGSPGELFF. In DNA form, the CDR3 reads TGTGCCATCAAATCCGGGGCAGGGTCACCCGGGGAGCTGTTTTTT.

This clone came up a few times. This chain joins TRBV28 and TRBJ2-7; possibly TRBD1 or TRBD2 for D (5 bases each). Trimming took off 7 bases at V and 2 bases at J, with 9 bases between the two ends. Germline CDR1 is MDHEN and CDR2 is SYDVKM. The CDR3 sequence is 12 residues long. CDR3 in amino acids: CASTRDAYEQYF. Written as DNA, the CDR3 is TGTGCCAGCACCCGGGACGCCTACGAGCAGTACTTC. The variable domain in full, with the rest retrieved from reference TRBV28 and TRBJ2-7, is DVKVTQSSRYLVKRTGEKVFLECVQDMDHENMFWYRQDPGLGLRLIYFSYDVKMKEKGDIPEGYSVSREKKERFSLILESASTNQTSMYLCASTRDAYEQYFGPGTRLTVT.

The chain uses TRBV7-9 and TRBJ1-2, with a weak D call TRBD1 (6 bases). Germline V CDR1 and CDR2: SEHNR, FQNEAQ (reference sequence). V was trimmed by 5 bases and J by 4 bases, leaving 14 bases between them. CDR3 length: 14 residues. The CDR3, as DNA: TGTGCCAGCAGCCCCAACGGACAGACCTATGGCTACACCTTC. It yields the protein CASSPNGQTYGYTF.

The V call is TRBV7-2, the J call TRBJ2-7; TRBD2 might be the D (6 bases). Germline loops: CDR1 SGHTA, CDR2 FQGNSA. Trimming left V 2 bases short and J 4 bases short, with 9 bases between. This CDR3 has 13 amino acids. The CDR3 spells CASSLRSGYEQYF. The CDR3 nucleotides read TGTGCCAGCAGCTTACGTAGCGGTTACGAGCAGTACTTC. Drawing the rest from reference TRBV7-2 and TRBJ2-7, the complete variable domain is GAGVSQSPSNKVTEKGKDVELRCDPISGHTALYWYRQSLGQGLEFLIYFQGNSAPDKSGLPSDRFSAERTGGSVSTLTIQRTQQEDSAVYLCASSLRSGYEQYFGPGTRLTVT.

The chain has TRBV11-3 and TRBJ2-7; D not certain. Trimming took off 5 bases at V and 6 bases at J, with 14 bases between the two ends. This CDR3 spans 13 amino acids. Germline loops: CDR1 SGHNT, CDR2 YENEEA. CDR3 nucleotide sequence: TGTGCCAGCAGCCCAAGAGGTTCGGTCGAGCAGTACTTC. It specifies CASSPRGSVEQYF.

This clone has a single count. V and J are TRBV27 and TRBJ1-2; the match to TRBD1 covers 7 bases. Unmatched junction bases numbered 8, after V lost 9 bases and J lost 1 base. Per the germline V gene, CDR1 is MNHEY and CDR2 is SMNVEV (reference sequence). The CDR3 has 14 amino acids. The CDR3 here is CASRGGTVNYGYTF. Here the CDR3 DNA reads TGTGCCAGTCGAGGGGGGACAGTTAACTATGGCTACACCTTC.

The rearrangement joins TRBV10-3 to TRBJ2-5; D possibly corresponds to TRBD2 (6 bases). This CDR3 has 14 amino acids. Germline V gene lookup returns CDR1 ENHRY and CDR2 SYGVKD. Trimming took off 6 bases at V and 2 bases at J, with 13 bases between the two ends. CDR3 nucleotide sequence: TGTGCCATCAGACCGGGACTGGGGCAAGAGACCCAGTACTTC. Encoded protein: CAIRPGLGQETQYF.

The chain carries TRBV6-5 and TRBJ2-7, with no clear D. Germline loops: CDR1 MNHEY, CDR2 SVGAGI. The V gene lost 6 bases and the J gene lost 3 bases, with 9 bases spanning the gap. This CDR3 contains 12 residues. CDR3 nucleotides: TGTGCCAGCAGCATGGACGGCTACGAGCAGTACTTC. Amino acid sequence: CASSMDGYEQYF.

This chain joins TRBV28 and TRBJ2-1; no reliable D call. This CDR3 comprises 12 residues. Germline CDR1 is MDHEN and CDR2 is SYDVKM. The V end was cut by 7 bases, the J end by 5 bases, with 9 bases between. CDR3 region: CASTELDNEQFF. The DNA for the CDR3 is TGTGCCAGCACCGAGTTAGACAATGAGCAGTTCTTC.

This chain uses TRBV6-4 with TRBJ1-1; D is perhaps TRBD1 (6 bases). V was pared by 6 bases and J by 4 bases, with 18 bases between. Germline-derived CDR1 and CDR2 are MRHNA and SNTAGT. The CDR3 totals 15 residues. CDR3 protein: CASRAQGSGSTEAFF. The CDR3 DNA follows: TGTGCCAGCAGGGCTCAGGGGTCGGGGAGCACTGAAGCTTTCTTT.

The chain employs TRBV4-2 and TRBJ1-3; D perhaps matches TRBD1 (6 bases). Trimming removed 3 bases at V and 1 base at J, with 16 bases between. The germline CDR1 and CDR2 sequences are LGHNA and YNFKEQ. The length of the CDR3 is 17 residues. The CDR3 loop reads CASSQPGQSSSGNTIYF. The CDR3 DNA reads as TGTGCCAGCAGCCAGCCAGGACAGTCATCTTCTGGAAACACCATATATTTT.

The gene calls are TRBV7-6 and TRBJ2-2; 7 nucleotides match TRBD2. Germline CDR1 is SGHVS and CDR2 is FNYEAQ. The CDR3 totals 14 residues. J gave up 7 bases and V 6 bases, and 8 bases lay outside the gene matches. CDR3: CASSSVGRHGELFF. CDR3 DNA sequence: TGTGCCAGCAGTTCTGTCGGGAGGCACGGGGAGCTGTTTTTT.

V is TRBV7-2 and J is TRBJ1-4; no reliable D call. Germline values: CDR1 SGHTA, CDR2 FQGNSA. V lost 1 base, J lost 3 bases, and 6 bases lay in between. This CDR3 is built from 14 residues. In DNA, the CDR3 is TGTGCCAGCAGCTTAGGTGTTTCTAATGAAAAACTGTTTTTT. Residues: CASSLGVSNEKLFF.

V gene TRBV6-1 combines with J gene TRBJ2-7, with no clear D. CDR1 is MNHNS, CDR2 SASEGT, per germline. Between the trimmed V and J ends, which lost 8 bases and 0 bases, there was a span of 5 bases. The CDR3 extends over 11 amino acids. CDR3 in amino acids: CASATSYEQYF. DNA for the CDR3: TGTGCCAGCGCCACCTCCTACGAGCAGTACTTC.

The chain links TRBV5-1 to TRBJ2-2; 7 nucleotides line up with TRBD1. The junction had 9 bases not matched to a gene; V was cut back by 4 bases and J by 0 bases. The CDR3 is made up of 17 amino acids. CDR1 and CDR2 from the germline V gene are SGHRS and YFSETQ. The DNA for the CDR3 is TGCGCCAGCAGCCCGGGGTTCCAGGGGGCGAACACCGGGGAGCTGTTTTTT. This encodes CASSPGFQGANTGELFF.

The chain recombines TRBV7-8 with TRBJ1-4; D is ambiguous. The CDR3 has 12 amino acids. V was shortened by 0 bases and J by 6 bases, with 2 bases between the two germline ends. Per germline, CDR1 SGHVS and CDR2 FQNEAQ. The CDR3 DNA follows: TGTGCCAGCAGCTTAGCCTATGAAAAACTGTTTTTT. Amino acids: CASSLAYEKLFF.

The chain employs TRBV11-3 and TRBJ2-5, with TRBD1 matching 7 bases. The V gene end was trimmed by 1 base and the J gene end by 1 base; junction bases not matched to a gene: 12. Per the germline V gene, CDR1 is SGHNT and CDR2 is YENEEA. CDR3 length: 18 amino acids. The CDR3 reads CASSLVEGAITVQETQYF. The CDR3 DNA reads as TGTGCCAGCAGCTTAGTCGAGGGGGCGATCACCGTCCAAGAGACCCAGTACTTC. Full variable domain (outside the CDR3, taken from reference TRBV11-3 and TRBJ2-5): EAGVVQSPRYKIIEKKQPVAFWCNPISGHNTLYWYLQNLGQGPELLIRYENEEAVDDSQLPKDRFSAERLKGVDSTLKIQPAELGDSAVYLCASSLVEGAITVQETQYFGPGTRLLVL.

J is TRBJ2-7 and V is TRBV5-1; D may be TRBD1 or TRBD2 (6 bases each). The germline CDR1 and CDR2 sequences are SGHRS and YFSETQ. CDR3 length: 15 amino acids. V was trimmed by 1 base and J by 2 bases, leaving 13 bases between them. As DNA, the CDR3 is TGCGCCAGCAGCTTGTGGGGGGCGGGGACCTACGAGCAGTACTTC. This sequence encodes CASSLWGAGTYEQYF.

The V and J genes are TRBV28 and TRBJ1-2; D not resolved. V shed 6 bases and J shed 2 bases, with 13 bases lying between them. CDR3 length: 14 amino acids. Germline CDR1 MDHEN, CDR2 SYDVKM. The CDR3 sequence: CASSPLTQNYGYTF. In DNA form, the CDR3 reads TGTGCCAGCAGCCCCTTAACGCAGAACTATGGCTACACCTTC.

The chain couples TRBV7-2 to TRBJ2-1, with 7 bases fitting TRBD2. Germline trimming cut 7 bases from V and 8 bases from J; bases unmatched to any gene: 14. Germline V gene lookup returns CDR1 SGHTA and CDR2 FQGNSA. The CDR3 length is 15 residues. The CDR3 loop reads CASTPTGGSPYEQFF. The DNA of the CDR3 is TGTGCCAGCACCCCGACTGGCGGGAGTCCTTATGAGCAGTTCTTC.

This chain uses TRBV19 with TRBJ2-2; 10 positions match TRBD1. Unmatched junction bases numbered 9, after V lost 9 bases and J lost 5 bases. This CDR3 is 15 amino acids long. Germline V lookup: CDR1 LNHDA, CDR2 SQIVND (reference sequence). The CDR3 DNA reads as TGTGCCAGCCACAGGGACAGGGGTGGGACCGGGGAGCTGTTTTTT. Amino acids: CASHRDRGGTGELFF.

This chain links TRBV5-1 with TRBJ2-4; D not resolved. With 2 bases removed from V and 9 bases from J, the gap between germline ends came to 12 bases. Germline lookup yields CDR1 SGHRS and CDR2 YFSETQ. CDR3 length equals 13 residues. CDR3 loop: CASSLEVTSIQYF. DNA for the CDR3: TGCGCCAGCAGCTTAGAGGTCACCAGCATTCAGTACTTC.

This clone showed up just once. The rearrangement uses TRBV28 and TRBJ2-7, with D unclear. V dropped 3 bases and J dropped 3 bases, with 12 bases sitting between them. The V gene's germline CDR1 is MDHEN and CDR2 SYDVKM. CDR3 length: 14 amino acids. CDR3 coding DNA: TGTGCCAGCAGTTTTTCTGGGTCCCACTACGAGCAGTACTTC. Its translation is CASSFSGSHYEQYF.

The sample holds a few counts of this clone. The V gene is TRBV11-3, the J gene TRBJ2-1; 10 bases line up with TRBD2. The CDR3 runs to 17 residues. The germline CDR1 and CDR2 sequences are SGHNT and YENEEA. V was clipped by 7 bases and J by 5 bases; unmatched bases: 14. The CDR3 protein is CASTRRSRTSGNNEQFF. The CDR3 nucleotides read TGTGCCAGCACCCGTCGGAGTCGGACTAGCGGAAACAATGAGCAGTTCTTC.

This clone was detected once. The CDR3 spells CASSLAGGDTEAFF. CDR3 in DNA: TGTGCCAGCAGTTTGGCAGGGGGCGACACTGAAGCTTTCTTT. V gene TRBV28 combines with J gene TRBJ1-1, with 8 bases aligning to TRBD1. Trimming removed 3 bases from V and 3 bases from J; junction bases left unmatched: 3. This CDR3 region has 14 residues. Germline values: CDR1 MDHEN, CDR2 SYDVKM.

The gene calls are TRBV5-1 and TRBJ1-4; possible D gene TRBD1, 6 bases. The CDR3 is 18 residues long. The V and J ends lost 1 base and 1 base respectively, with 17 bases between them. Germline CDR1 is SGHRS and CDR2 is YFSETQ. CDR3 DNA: TGCGCCAGCAGCTTGTCGTGGGGGGCTACACTAACTAATGAAAAACTGTTTTTT. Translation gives CASSLSWGATLTNEKLFF.